Listed below are T cell receptor beta chains from one sample, sequenced in a study of T cells in Graves' hyperthyroidism and ophthalmopathy. TCRdb independently ran MiXCR on the multiplex PCR reads; one entry per CDR3 protein. Of approximately 640,000 distinct CDR3 sequences listed, roughly 17% are singletons. Sequencing used blood. These receptors were collected from a man aged 50 or older with Graves' hyperthyroidism. CDR3s include the opening cysteine and the closing phenylalanine or tryptophan. Fields, in order: D gene, clone size, V gene, J gene, CDR3 protein, CDR3 DNA. The D gene is left open where the match is weak. Clone size is stated in some rows and not others, as once, few, many or a class when expanded.

D: TRBD2
size: -
V: TRBV4-1
J: TRBJ2-2
CDR3: CASSQGGAGVGELFF
DNA: TGCGCCAGCAGCCAGGGAGGAGCGGGAGTGGGGGAGCTGTTTTTT

D: -
size: -
V: TRBV3-1
J: TRBJ1-1
CDR3: CAISQDAQNTEAFF
DNA: TGTGCCATCAGCCAAGATGCCCAGAACACTGAGGCTTTCTTT

D: TRBD2
size: few
V: TRBV6-2/TRBV6-3
J: TRBJ2-1
CDR3: CASSYPGLAGQFF
DNA: TGTGCCAGCAGTTACCCCGGCCTAGCGGGACAGTTCTTC

D: -
size: many
V: TRBV12-3/TRBV12-4
J: TRBJ1-1
CDR3: CASSLIRVRNLGTEAFF
DNA: TGTGCCAGCAGTTTGATACGAGTGAGAAATTTGGGCACTGAAGCTTTCTTT

D: -
size: -
V: TRBV24-1
J: TRBJ2-3
CDR3: CATSVPGSPDTQYF
DNA: TGTGCCACCAGTGTTCCCGGGTCCCCGGATACGCAGTATTTT

D: TRBD2
size: -
V: TRBV11-2
J: TRBJ2-2
CDR3: CASSLPRGGGMNTGELFF
DNA: TGTGCCAGCAGCTTACCCCGGGGGGGCGGGATGAACACCGGGGAGCTGTTTTTT

D: -
size: few
V: TRBV4-1
J: TRBJ1-1
CDR3: CASSQRLLNTEAFF
DNA: TGCGCCAGCAGCCAAAGGCTTCTGAACACTGAAGCTTTCTTT

D: -
size: many
V: TRBV28
J: TRBJ1-2
CDR3: CASSSSRAGEYGYTF
DNA: TGTGCCAGCAGTTCCTCCCGGGCAGGGGAATATGGCTACACCTTC

D: -
size: -
V: TRBV4-1
J: TRBJ1-5
CDR3: CASSQERSSNQPQHF
DNA: TGCGCCAGCAGCCAAGAGAGGAGTAGCAATCAGCCCCAGCATTTT

D: -
size: many
V: TRBV11-1
J: TRBJ2-1
CDR3: CASSSRTGQFSYNEQFF
DNA: TGTGCCAGCAGCTCCAGGACTGGACAATTCTCCTACAATGAGCAGTTCTTC

D: -
size: many
V: TRBV7-8
J: TRBJ2-3
CDR3: CASSLAAFFTDTQYF
DNA: TGTGCCAGCAGCTTAGCGGCCTTCTTTACAGATACGCAGTATTTT

D: -
size: -
V: TRBV25-1
J: TRBJ1-3
CDR3: CASSGRTEYGGNTIYF
DNA: TGTGCCAGCAGTGGCCGGACAGAATACGGAGGAAACACCATATATTTT

D: -
size: many
V: TRBV2
J: TRBJ1-5
CDR3: CASGGGGRGQPQHF
DNA: TGTGCCAGCGGAGGAGGGGGAAGAGGACAGCCCCAGCATTTT

D: TRBD2
size: -
V: TRBV20-1
J: TRBJ2-1
CDR3: CSAKSLAGVYEQFF
DNA: TGCAGTGCCAAATCACTAGCGGGAGTGTATGAGCAGTTCTTC

D: -
size: -
V: TRBV20-1
J: TRBJ2-7
CDR3: CSAWTVGREQYF
DNA: TGCAGTGCTTGGACAGTCGGTCGCGAGCAGTACTTC

D: -
size: -
V: TRBV30
J: TRBJ2-3
CDR3: CAWSVGQAAGDTQYF
DNA: TGTGCCTGGAGTGTTGGCCAGGCGGCAGGAGATACGCAGTATTTT

D: TRBD1
size: -
V: TRBV28
J: TRBJ2-5
CDR3: CASFSGQSETQYF
DNA: TGTGCCAGCTTCTCGGGACAGTCGGAGACCCAGTACTTC

D: TRBD2
size: -
V: TRBV5-1
J: TRBJ2-7
CDR3: CASSLDMGLAYEQYF
DNA: TGCGCCAGCAGCTTGGATATGGGACTAGCCTACGAGCAGTACTTC

D: TRBD1
size: -
V: TRBV5-1
J: TRBJ2-4
CDR3: CASSFGGQGGLGAKNIQYF
DNA: TGCGCCAGCAGCTTTGGTGGACAGGGGGGTTTGGGAGCCAAAAACATTCAGTACTTC

D: -
size: -
V: TRBV29-1
J: TRBJ1-1
CDR3: CSVHDPREAFF
DNA: TGCAGCGTCCACGATCCTAGGGAGGCTTTCTTT

D: -
size: many
V: TRBV12-3/TRBV12-4
J: TRBJ1-3
CDR3: CASRAGGGSGNTIYF
DNA: TGTGCCAGCAGGGCGGGTGGAGGGTCTGGAAACACCATATATTTT

D: TRBD1
size: -
V: TRBV24-1
J: TRBJ2-7
CDR3: CATSERDSLYEQYF
DNA: TGTGCCACCAGTGAAAGGGACAGCCTCTACGAGCAGTACTTC

D: -
size: -
V: TRBV29-1
J: TRBJ2-3
CDR3: CSVADGISDTQYF
DNA: TGCAGCGTTGCCGACGGGATTTCGGATACGCAGTATTTT

D: TRBD1
size: many
V: TRBV27
J: TRBJ1-1
CDR3: CASSPPQGGIAEAFF
DNA: TGTGCCAGCAGTCCACCCCAGGGGGGGATCGCTGAAGCTTTCTTT

D: -
size: many
V: TRBV6-2/TRBV6-3
J: TRBJ2-5
CDR3: CASSGWETQYF
DNA: TGTGCCAGCTCGGGTTGGGAGACCCAGTACTTC

D: TRBD1
size: few
V: TRBV10-3
J: TRBJ2-1
CDR3: CAISEPGQGAGSEQFF
DNA: TGTGCCATCAGTGAGCCGGGACAGGGGGCAGGATCCGAGCAGTTCTTC

D: -
size: few
V: TRBV6-2/TRBV6-3
J: TRBJ2-7
CDR3: CASSYSPLGGYEQYF
DNA: TGTGCCAGCAGTTACTCCCCCTTAGGAGGTTACGAGCAGTACTTC

D: -
size: many
V: TRBV20-1
J: TRBJ2-7
CDR3: CSADDSMNYEQYF
DNA: TGCAGTGCTGATGACAGCATGAACTACGAGCAGTACTTC

D: -
size: many
V: TRBV12-3/TRBV12-4
J: TRBJ1-6
CDR3: CASSHGTNNSPLHF
DNA: TGTGCCAGCAGTCACGGGACAAATAATTCACCCCTCCACTTT

D: TRBD1
size: -
V: TRBV6-2/TRBV6-3
J: TRBJ1-6
CDR3: CASSYSGQGSNSPPHF
DNA: TGTGCCAGCAGTTACTCGGGACAGGGGTCTAATTCACCCCCCCACTTT

D: -
size: few
V: TRBV5-1
J: TRBJ1-1
CDR3: CASSGGSEAFF
DNA: TGCGCCAGCAGCGGGGGGAGTGAAGCTTTCTTT

D: -
size: -
V: TRBV5-1
J: TRBJ2-2
CDR3: CASSLSKGSAGELFF
DNA: TGCGCCAGCAGCTTGAGCAAGGGGTCGGCCGGGGAGCTGTTTTTT

D: -
size: many
V: TRBV27
J: TRBJ2-3
CDR3: CASSLSVSGRSTDTQYF
DNA: TGTGCCAGCAGTTTATCCGTCAGCGGGCGTAGCACAGATACGCAGTATTTT

D: TRBD2
size: -
V: TRBV12-3/TRBV12-4
J: TRBJ2-7
CDR3: CASGPPGLEYEQYF
DNA: TGTGCCAGCGGCCCCCCGGGACTAGAGTACGAGCAGTACTTC

D: -
size: many
V: TRBV27
J: TRBJ1-4
CDR3: CASSITQLRTNEKLFF
DNA: TGTGCCAGCAGTATAACCCAATTGCGGACAAATGAAAAACTGTTTTTT

D: -
size: -
V: TRBV19
J: TRBJ1-1
CDR3: CASSMGFGSTEAFF
DNA: TGTGCCAGTAGTATGGGGTTTGGGTCGACTGAAGCTTTCTTT

D: -
size: few
V: TRBV10-3
J: TRBJ1-2
CDR3: CAISANREGYTF
DNA: TGTGCCATCAGTGCCAACAGGGAGGGCTACACCTTC

D: TRBD1
size: -
V: TRBV19
J: TRBJ2-7
CDR3: CASSIVGTGDYEQYF
DNA: TGTGCCAGTAGTATAGTTGGGACAGGAGACTACGAGCAGTACTTC

D: TRBD1
size: -
V: TRBV18
J: TRBJ1-5
CDR3: CASSPGQGTPAIYQPQHF
DNA: TGTGCCAGCTCACCGGGACAGGGGACGCCCGCTATTTATCAGCCCCAGCATTTT

D: -
size: few
V: TRBV10-3
J: TRBJ1-1
CDR3: CTISEWFGDAFF
DNA: TGTACCATCAGTGAATGGTTTGGGGACGCTTTCTTT

D: -
size: -
V: TRBV19
J: TRBJ2-1
CDR3: CASSMYSKDEQFF
DNA: TGTGCCAGTAGTATGTATAGTAAGGATGAGCAGTTCTTC

D: -
size: many
V: TRBV30
J: TRBJ2-5
CDR3: CAWSFPDYQETQYF
DNA: TGTGCCTGGAGTTTCCCGGACTATCAAGAGACCCAGTACTTC

D: -
size: many
V: TRBV2
J: TRBJ2-1
CDR3: CASSYRRSTYNEQFF
DNA: TGTGCCAGCAGTTATAGGCGTTCTACCTACAATGAGCAGTTCTTC

D: -
size: many
V: TRBV27
J: TRBJ1-5
CDR3: CASSLYGVRDQPQHF
DNA: TGTGCCAGCAGTTTATATGGGGTTCGGGATCAGCCCCAGCATTTT

D: TRBD1
size: many
V: TRBV6-5
J: TRBJ1-1
CDR3: CASSYDRPGQLNTEAFF
DNA: TGTGCCAGCAGTTACGATAGGCCGGGACAGCTAAACACTGAAGCTTTCTTT

D: TRBD1
size: few
V: TRBV27
J: TRBJ1-4
CDR3: CASSPLPGGKLFF
DNA: TGTGCCAGCAGTCCGCTCCCAGGGGGGAAACTGTTTTTT

D: -
size: many
V: TRBV2
J: TRBJ1-1
CDR3: CASSEARVGGTEAFF
DNA: TGTGCCAGCAGTGAAGCGCGAGTAGGGGGTACTGAAGCTTTCTTT

D: TRBD1
size: -
V: TRBV5-4
J: TRBJ1-2
CDR3: CASSLQGARGYTF
DNA: TGTGCCAGCAGCTTACAGGGGGCCCGGGGCTACACCTTC

D: TRBD1
size: many
V: TRBV19
J: TRBJ1-5
CDR3: CASRQTGDQPQHF
DNA: TGTGCCAGTAGACAGACAGGGGATCAGCCCCAGCATTTT

D: -
size: -
V: TRBV2
J: TRBJ1-4
CDR3: CASSQEQGGEKLFF
DNA: TGTGCCAGCAGTCAGGAGCAAGGGGGAGAAAAACTGTTTTTT

D: TRBD1
size: few
V: TRBV7-9
J: TRBJ1-2
CDR3: CASSSPQGASYGYTF
DNA: TGTGCCAGCAGCTCCCCGCAGGGGGCCAGCTATGGCTACACCTTC

D: TRBD1
size: many
V: TRBV20-1
J: TRBJ1-6
CDR3: CSARGRRGRLVESPLHF
DNA: TGCAGTGCTAGAGGGAGGAGGGGGCGACTTGTAGAGTCACCCCTCCACTTT

D: TRBD1
size: many
V: TRBV19
J: TRBJ2-2
CDR3: CASSQTGIETGELFF
DNA: TGTGCCAGTAGCCAGACAGGGATTGAGACCGGGGAGCTGTTTTTT

D: TRBD2
size: many
V: TRBV28
J: TRBJ2-1
CDR3: CASSTLAGSRYNEQFF
DNA: TGTGCCAGCAGTACCCTAGCGGGAAGTAGGTACAATGAGCAGTTCTTC

D: TRBD2
size: few
V: TRBV28
J: TRBJ2-5
CDR3: CASSPIGAGGQETQYF
DNA: TGTGCCAGCAGTCCCATCGGGGCGGGAGGACAAGAGACCCAGTACTTC

D: TRBD1
size: -
V: TRBV28
J: TRBJ2-2
CDR3: CASSLDRALSNGELFF
DNA: TGTGCCAGCAGTCTTGACAGGGCGTTGTCAAACGGGGAGCTGTTTTTT

D: -
size: few
V: TRBV18
J: TRBJ2-7
CDR3: CASSPPRRQGGSEYEQYF
DNA: TGTGCCAGCTCACCACCGAGGAGACAGGGAGGGTCCGAGTACGAGCAGTACTTC

D: -
size: few
V: TRBV28
J: TRBJ1-4
CDR3: CASTPGGATREKLFF
DNA: TGTGCCAGCACCCCCGGGGGGGCAACACGAGAAAAACTGTTTTTT

D: -
size: few
V: TRBV9
J: TRBJ2-6
CDR3: CASSRPGFEFRSGANVLTF
DNA: TGTGCCAGCAGCCGTCCGGGCTTCGAATTTCGGTCGGGGGCCAACGTCCTGACTTTC

D: -
size: few
V: TRBV30
J: TRBJ2-3
CDR3: CAWSVGGLRLNTQYF
DNA: TGTGCCTGGAGTGTGGGGGGGCTGCGCTTGAATACGCAGTATTTT